This paragraph reports one TCR beta chain. Only in-frame clones appear in the TCRdb table, and some are missing; sequencing was by immunoSEQ multiplex PCR. This table holds some 60,000 clones, around 87% found once. These data are taken from a study of technical replicates of blood from a handful of donors. Germline V gene sequence: CDR1 GTSNPN, CDR2 SVGIG (reference sequence). J was trimmed by 3 bases and V by 4 bases; bases with no gene match: 3. CDR3 size: 14 residues. This TCR was sampled from a human donor in good health. Some clones in this sample may be carry-over from other donors' samples. The specimen sequenced was PBMCs. This chain joins TRBV30 and TRBJ1-6, with 7 bases aligning to TRBD1. CDR3 sequence reads: CAWTRDSYNSPLHF. The CDR3 region has the DNA TGTGCCTGGACCCGGGACAGCTATAATTCACCCCTCCACTTT.